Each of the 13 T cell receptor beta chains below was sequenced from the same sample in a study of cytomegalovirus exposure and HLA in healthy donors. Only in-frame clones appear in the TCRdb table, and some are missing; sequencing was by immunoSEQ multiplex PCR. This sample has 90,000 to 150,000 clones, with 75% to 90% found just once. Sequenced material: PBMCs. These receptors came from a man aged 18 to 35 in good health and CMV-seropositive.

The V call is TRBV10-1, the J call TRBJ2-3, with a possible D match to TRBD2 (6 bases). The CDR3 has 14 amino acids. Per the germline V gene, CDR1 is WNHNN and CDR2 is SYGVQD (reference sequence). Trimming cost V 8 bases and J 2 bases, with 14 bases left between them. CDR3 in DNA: TGCGCCAGCGAACCGGGAGACCACACAGATACGCAGTATTTT. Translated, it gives CASEPGDHTDTQYF.

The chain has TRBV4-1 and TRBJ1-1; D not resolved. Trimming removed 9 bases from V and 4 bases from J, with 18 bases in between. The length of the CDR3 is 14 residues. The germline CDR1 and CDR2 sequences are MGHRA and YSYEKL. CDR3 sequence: CASRDVVGVTEAFF. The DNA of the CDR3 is TGCGCCAGTCGGGATGTGGTGGGCGTCACTGAAGCTTTCTTT.

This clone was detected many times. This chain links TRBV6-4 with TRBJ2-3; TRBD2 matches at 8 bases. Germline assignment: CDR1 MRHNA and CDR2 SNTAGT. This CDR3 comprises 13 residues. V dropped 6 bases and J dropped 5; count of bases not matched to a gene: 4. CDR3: CASSGGAEDTQYF. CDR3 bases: TGTGCCAGCAGCGGGGGGGCGGAAGATACGCAGTATTTT.

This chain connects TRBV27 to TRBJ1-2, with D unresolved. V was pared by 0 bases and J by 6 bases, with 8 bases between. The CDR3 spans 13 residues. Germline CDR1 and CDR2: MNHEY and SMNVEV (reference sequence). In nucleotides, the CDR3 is TGTGCCAGCAGTTTATCTAGAGTAAATGGCTACACCTTC. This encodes CASSLSRVNGYTF.

In DNA, the CDR3 is TGTGCCAGCACCCGGGACAGAGGTACAGATACGCAGTATTTT. It encodes CASTRDRGTDTQYF. The chain has TRBV5-4 and TRBJ2-3, with TRBD1 matching 7 bases. J lost 3 bases, V lost 6 bases, and 7 bases had no gene match. This CDR3 spans 14 amino acids. Germline V lookup: CDR1 SGHNT, CDR2 YYREEE (reference sequence).

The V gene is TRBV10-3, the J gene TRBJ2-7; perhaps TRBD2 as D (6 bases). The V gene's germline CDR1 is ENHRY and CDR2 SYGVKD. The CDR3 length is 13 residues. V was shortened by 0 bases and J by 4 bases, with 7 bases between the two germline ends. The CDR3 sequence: CAISESAGYEQYF. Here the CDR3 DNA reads TGTGCCATCAGTGAGTCCGCGGGGTACGAGCAGTACTTC.

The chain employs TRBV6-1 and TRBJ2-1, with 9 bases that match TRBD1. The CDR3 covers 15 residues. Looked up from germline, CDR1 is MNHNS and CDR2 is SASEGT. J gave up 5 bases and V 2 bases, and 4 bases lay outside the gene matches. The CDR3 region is CASSEPRTGDNEQFF. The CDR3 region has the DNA TGTGCCAGCAGTGAACCAAGGACAGGGGACAATGAGCAGTTCTTC.

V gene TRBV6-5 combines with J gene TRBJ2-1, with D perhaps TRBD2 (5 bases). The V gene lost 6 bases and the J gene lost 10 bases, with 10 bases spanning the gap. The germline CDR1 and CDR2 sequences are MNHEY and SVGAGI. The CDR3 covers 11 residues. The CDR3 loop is CASRAGQEQFF. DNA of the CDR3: TGTGCCAGCAGGGCGGGTCAAGAGCAGTTCTTC.

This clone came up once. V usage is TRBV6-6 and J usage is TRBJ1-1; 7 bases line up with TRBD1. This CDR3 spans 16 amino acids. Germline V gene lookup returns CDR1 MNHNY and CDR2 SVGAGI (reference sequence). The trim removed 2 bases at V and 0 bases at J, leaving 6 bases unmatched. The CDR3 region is CASSYGGQIMNTEAFF. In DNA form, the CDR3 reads TGTGCCAGCAGTTACGGGGGACAGATCATGAACACTGAAGCTTTCTTT.

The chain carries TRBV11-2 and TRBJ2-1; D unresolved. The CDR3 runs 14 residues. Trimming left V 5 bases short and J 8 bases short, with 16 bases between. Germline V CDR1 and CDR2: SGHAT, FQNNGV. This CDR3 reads CASSPLPAGHEQFF. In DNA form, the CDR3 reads TGTGCCAGCAGCCCCCTCCCGGCAGGCCATGAGCAGTTCTTC.

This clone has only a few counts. The CDR3 nucleotides read TGTGCCAGCAGCCAAGATCCGGCAGGCAATGAAAAACTGTTTTTT. This translates into CASSQDPAGNEKLFF. The chain employs TRBV4-2 and TRBJ1-4; D not resolved. This CDR3 region has 15 residues. V dropped 0 bases and J dropped 5 bases, with 10 bases sitting between them. The germline V gene encodes CDR1 LGHNA and CDR2 YNFKEQ.

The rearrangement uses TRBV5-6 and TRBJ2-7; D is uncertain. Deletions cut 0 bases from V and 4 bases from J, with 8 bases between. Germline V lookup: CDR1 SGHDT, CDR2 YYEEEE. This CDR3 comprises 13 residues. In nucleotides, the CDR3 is TGTGCCAGCAGCTTGGGTTTTCAATACGAGCAGTACTTC. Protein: CASSLGFQYEQYF.

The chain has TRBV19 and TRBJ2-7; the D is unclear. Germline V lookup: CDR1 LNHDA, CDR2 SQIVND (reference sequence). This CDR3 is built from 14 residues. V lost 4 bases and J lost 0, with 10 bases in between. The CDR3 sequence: CASSNHASSYEQYF. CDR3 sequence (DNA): TGTGCCAGTAGTAACCACGCGAGCTCCTACGAGCAGTACTTC.